Listed below are T cell receptor beta chains from one sample, sequenced in a study of cytomegalovirus exposure and HLA in healthy donors. TCRdb's table, derived via immunoSEQ multiplex PCR, lists solely in-frame clones and lacks some. This table has some 140,000 clones, approximately 84% appearing once. Sequencing was carried out using PBMCs. The receptors derive from a man aged 30 to 45 in good health and CMV-seropositive. Each CDR3 is given with its conserved first and last residue. The order of the fields is D gene, V gene, J gene, clone size, CDR3 DNA, CDR3 protein. The D gene is left open where the match is weak. Only part of the rows carry a size: once, few, many, or a class if the clone is expanded.

D: TRBD1; V: TRBV5-5; J: TRBJ1-2; size: -; DNA: TGTGCCAGCAGCTTTTCTTACAGGGGCTATGGCTACACCTTC; CDR3: CASSFSYRGYGYTF
D: TRBD2; V: TRBV2; J: TRBJ2-5; size: -; DNA: TGTGCCGGCAGTGGACTAGCGGGGGGAGAGACCCAGTACTTC; CDR3: CAGSGLAGGETQYF
D: -; V: TRBV18; J: TRBJ2-7; size: once; DNA: TGTGCCAGCTCACCACTCGGGGGAAGTGGGGAGCAGTACTTC; CDR3: CASSPLGGSGEQYF
D: -; V: TRBV7-9; J: TRBJ2-1; size: once; DNA: TGTGTCAGCAGCTTAACGGGGGTAGGCGAGCAGTTCTTC; CDR3: CVSSLTGVGEQFF
D: TRBD1; V: TRBV6-5; J: TRBJ2-7; size: -; DNA: TGTGCCAGCAGTTACTCGAGTGACAGGGGATACGAGCAGTACTTC; CDR3: CASSYSSDRGYEQYF
D: TRBD1; V: TRBV5-1; J: TRBJ1-5; size: -; DNA: TGCGCCAGCAGCTTGGCTGGGACAGGGGGCCAGCCCCAGCATTTT; CDR3: CASSLAGTGGQPQHF
D: TRBD1; V: TRBV27; J: TRBJ1-2; size: -; DNA: TGTGCCAGCAGTTTGGACAGGGACCCTAACTATGGCTACACCTTC; CDR3: CASSLDRDPNYGYTF
D: TRBD1; V: TRBV5-4; J: TRBJ2-7; size: -; DNA: TGTGCCAGCAGCTCGACAGGGGTCGAGCAGTACTTC; CDR3: CASSSTGVEQYF
D: TRBD2; V: TRBV11-2; J: TRBJ2-4; size: -; DNA: TGTGCCAGCAGCCGGGGGCTAGCGGGGGGCAACAAAAACATTCAGTACTTC; CDR3: CASSRGLAGGNKNIQYF
D: -; V: TRBV5-4; J: TRBJ2-1; size: -; DNA: TGTGCCAGCAGCTTTCAAGGAGGTCTAGGCAATGAGCAGTTCTTC; CDR3: CASSFQGGLGNEQFF
D: TRBD1; V: TRBV19; J: TRBJ1-2; size: -; DNA: TGTGCCAGTAGTCCCCCATGGACAGGGGCGGAGGGCTACACCTTC; CDR3: CASSPPWTGAEGYTF
D: -; V: TRBV27; J: TRBJ2-7; size: -; DNA: TGTGCCAGCAGTAAACAGGGTGTCGGGCTAAGGGAGCAGTACTTC; CDR3: CASSKQGVGLREQYF
D: -; V: TRBV4-2; J: TRBJ2-7; size: once; DNA: TGTGCCAGCAGCCAATCCCCTAGCGTATACGAGCAGTACTTC; CDR3: CASSQSPSVYEQYF
D: -; V: TRBV14; J: TRBJ2-2; size: -; DNA: TGTGCCAGCAGCCAATTTGCGCCCTCCACCGGGGAGCTGTTTTTT; CDR3: CASSQFAPSTGELFF
D: TRBD1; V: TRBV15; J: TRBJ2-5; size: -; DNA: TGTGCCACCAGCACGGACAGGGGGCGAAGGGAGACCCAGTACTTC; CDR3: CATSTDRGRRETQYF
D: TRBD1; V: TRBV2; J: TRBJ2-1; size: -; DNA: TGTGCCAGCGTGGGGGGACAGGGGGACAATGAGCAGTTCTTC; CDR3: CASVGGQGDNEQFF
D: TRBD1; V: TRBV19; J: TRBJ1-2; size: -; DNA: TGTGCCAGTAGTATGATCCCGGGACAGGGATCTGGCTACACCTTC; CDR3: CASSMIPGQGSGYTF
D: -; V: TRBV5-1; J: TRBJ2-5; size: -; DNA: TGCGCCAGCAGCCAAAATCCCCAAGGGGTCGGGGAGACCCAGTACTTC; CDR3: CASSQNPQGVGETQYF
D: -; V: TRBV14; J: TRBJ1-4; size: -; DNA: TGTGCCAGCAGCCAAGCGGTCACAGCTGAAAAACTGTTTTTT; CDR3: CASSQAVTAEKLFF
D: TRBD2; V: TRBV11-2; J: TRBJ2-5; size: -; DNA: TGTGCCAGCAGCTATTTAACCGGGACTAGGGGTTGGGAGACCCAGTACTTC; CDR3: CASSYLTGTRGWETQYF
D: TRBD1; V: TRBV6-5; J: TRBJ2-1; size: -; DNA: TGTGCCAGCAGTTACTCGGTAGGGACAGAAAACAATGAGCAGTTCTTC; CDR3: CASSYSVGTENNEQFF
D: TRBD1; V: TRBV5-1; J: TRBJ1-4; size: -; DNA: TGCGCCAGCAGTACAGGACAGGGGACAACTAATGAAAAACTGTTTTTT; CDR3: CASSTGQGTTNEKLFF
D: -; V: TRBV6-5; J: TRBJ1-4; size: -; DNA: TGTGCCAGCAGTTATAAGGAGGTTCGCGAAAAACTGTTTTTT; CDR3: CASSYKEVREKLFF
D: -; V: TRBV5-1; J: TRBJ2-4; size: -; DNA: TGCGCCAGCAGCTCCGGACTTCCGGGAGCCAAAAACATTCAGTACTTC; CDR3: CASSSGLPGAKNIQYF
D: TRBD1; V: TRBV7-9; J: TRBJ2-3; size: -; DNA: TGTGCCAGCAGGGAGACAGGGTCGATAGATACGCAGTATTTT; CDR3: CASRETGSIDTQYF
D: TRBD2; V: TRBV7-3; J: TRBJ2-3; size: once; DNA: TGTGCCAGCAGCTCCAGGGGGCAGGGACTAGCGGGAGGGCTGGCAGATACGCAGTATTTT; CDR3: CASSSRGQGLAGGLADTQYF
D: TRBD2; V: TRBV14; J: TRBJ2-1; size: once; DNA: TGTGCCAGCAGCTCGTTTCCGGGACTAGGGTCTCCGGTGCAGTTCTTC; CDR3: CASSSFPGLGSPVQFF
D: TRBD1; V: TRBV6-1; J: TRBJ1-1; size: few; DNA: TGTGCCAGCAGGATGACAGGGGGCACTGAAGCTTTCTTT; CDR3: CASRMTGGTEAFF
D: TRBD1; V: TRBV2; J: TRBJ2-7; size: few; DNA: TGTGCCAGCAGGGCCGGGACAGGGGTAACCTACGAGCAGTACTTC; CDR3: CASRAGTGVTYEQYF
D: TRBD2; V: TRBV6-1; J: TRBJ2-7; size: -; DNA: TGTGCCAGCATTCCAGCGGGACCGCCTGACGAGCAGTACTTC; CDR3: CASIPAGPPDEQYF
D: -; V: TRBV5-6; J: TRBJ1-1; size: -; DNA: TGTGCCAGCAGCTTGGTGCAGGGTAGGGACACTGAAGCTTTCTTT; CDR3: CASSLVQGRDTEAFF
D: -; V: TRBV7-2; J: TRBJ2-3; size: -; DNA: TGTGCCAGCAGCTTAGGGCCCACGGGTACGCAGTATTTT; CDR3: CASSLGPTGTQYF
D: -; V: TRBV5-1; J: TRBJ1-2; size: -; DNA: TGCGCCAGCAGCGGAGACAGACATGGCTACACCTTC; CDR3: CASSGDRHGYTF
D: TRBD2; V: TRBV7-6; J: TRBJ2-3; size: -; DNA: TGTGCCAGCAGCTCTTTGGGTGGACTAGCGGGACTCACAGATACGCAGTATTTT; CDR3: CASSSLGGLAGLTDTQYF
D: -; V: TRBV4-1; J: TRBJ2-7; size: -; DNA: TGCGCCAGCAGCCAAGATACTGGTGCCTCCTACGAGCAGTACTTC; CDR3: CASSQDTGASYEQYF
D: TRBD2; V: TRBV6-4; J: TRBJ2-1; size: -; DNA: TGTGCCAGCAGTGGCGGGGGGGCCTACAATGAGCAGTTCTTC; CDR3: CASSGGGAYNEQFF
D: TRBD2; V: TRBV5-4; J: TRBJ2-2; size: -; DNA: TGTGCCAGCAGCTTGGACGGAGCGGGAGAATTCGACGGGGAGCTGTTTTTT; CDR3: CASSLDGAGEFDGELFF
D: -; V: TRBV6-5; J: TRBJ2-7; size: -; DNA: TGTGCCAGCAGGACAGGTTACGAGCAGTACTTC; CDR3: CASRTGYEQYF
D: -; V: TRBV29-1; J: TRBJ1-1; size: few; DNA: TGCAGCGTTGAAGTGCAGTTGAACACTGAAGCTTTCTTT; CDR3: CSVEVQLNTEAFF
D: TRBD1; V: TRBV7-2; J: TRBJ1-2; size: -; DNA: TGTGCCAGCAGCTTAGCCGGGACAGCGGACTATGGCTACACCTTC; CDR3: CASSLAGTADYGYTF
D: -; V: TRBV5-6; J: TRBJ2-1; size: -; DNA: TGTGCCAGCAGCTTGCCCGGACAGTCCTACAATGAGCAGTTCTTC; CDR3: CASSLPGQSYNEQFF
D: TRBD1; V: TRBV4-1; J: TRBJ2-7; size: -; DNA: TGCGCCAGCAGCCAAGGGCAGGGGGCCTACGAGCAGTACTTC; CDR3: CASSQGQGAYEQYF
D: TRBD1; V: TRBV29-1; J: TRBJ1-1; size: -; DNA: TGCAGCGTTCTCAGGGGGACCACTGAAGCTTTCTTT; CDR3: CSVLRGTTEAFF
D: -; V: TRBV6-6; J: TRBJ1-6; size: -; DNA: TGTGCCAGCAGTTTAGGAGGGTACTATAATTCACCCCTCCACTTT; CDR3: CASSLGGYYNSPLHF
D: -; V: TRBV20-1; J: TRBJ1-1; size: -; DNA: TGCAGTGCCTCCCGGGGGGGGGAAGCTTTCTTT; CDR3: CSASRGGEAFF
D: -; V: TRBV30; J: TRBJ1-1; size: few; DNA: TGTGCCTGGACTCCTACCTGGAACACTGAAGCTTTCTTT; CDR3: CAWTPTWNTEAFF